These T cell receptor beta chains were read from a single sample in a study of blood T cell repertoires in COVID-19. TCRdb's table, derived via immunoSEQ multiplex PCR, lists solely in-frame clones and lacks some. Among nearly 200,000 clones listed, 70% to 90% were seen once. Material for sequencing was peripheral blood. The receptors come from a woman between 65 and 79 years old with acute or convalescent COVID-19. Both conserved end residues are part of each CDR3. Each record gives: V gene, D gene, J gene, clone size, CDR3 protein, CDR3 DNA. The D gene is left open where the match is weak. Not every row has a clone size; where given, it reads once, few, many or a size class.

V: TRBV5-4; D: .; J: TRBJ2-1; size: few; CDR3: CASSQSYNEQFF; DNA: TGTGCCAGCAGCCAGTCCTACAATGAGCAGTTCTTC
V: TRBV6-6; D: .; J: TRBJ1-5; size: .; CDR3: CASSSGLQPQHF; DNA: TGTGCCAGCAGCTCCGGTTTACAGCCCCAGCATTTT
V: TRBV18; D: TRBD2; J: TRBJ2-1; size: .; CDR3: CASPLSTSGNYNEQFF; DNA: TGTGCCAGCCCCCTCTCCACTAGCGGAAACTACAATGAGCAGTTCTTC
V: TRBV15; D: .; J: TRBJ2-1; size: few; CDR3: CATRSSRGTYNEQFF; DNA: TGTGCCACCAGGTCGTCCAGGGGAACCTACAATGAGCAGTTCTTC
V: TRBV10-3; D: .; J: TRBJ1-2; size: .; CDR3: CAIRGRSEGYTF; DNA: TGTGCCATCCGGGGGAGGTCGGAAGGCTACACCTTC
V: TRBV7-2; D: TRBD1; J: TRBJ1-6; size: once; CDR3: CASSPRQGVSPLHF; DNA: TGTGCCAGCAGCCCGCGACAGGGGGTTTCACCCCTCCACTTT
V: TRBV18; D: .; J: TRBJ2-7; size: .; CDR3: CASSLGRSSYEQYF; DNA: TGTGCCAGCTCCCTGGGGCGGAGCTCCTACGAGCAGTACTTC
V: TRBV5-1; D: TRBD2; J: TRBJ2-7; size: .; CDR3: CASTPSGASYEQYF; DNA: TGCGCCAGCACCCCTAGCGGGGCCTCCTACGAGCAGTACTTC
V: TRBV12-3/TRBV12-4; D: .; J: TRBJ2-1; size: once; CDR3: CASSSGEQFF; DNA: TGTGCCAGCAGCAGTGGTGAGCAGTTCTTC
V: TRBV5-4; D: TRBD1; J: TRBJ1-1; size: once; CDR3: CASSSGQGWDTEAFF; DNA: TGTGCCAGCAGCTCTGGACAGGGCTGGGACACTGAAGCTTTCTTT
V: TRBV6-5; D: TRBD1; J: TRBJ1-2; size: .; CDR3: CASTFDRGSNYGYTF; DNA: TGTGCCAGCACCTTCGACAGGGGTTCGAACTATGGCTACACCTTC
V: TRBV27; D: TRBD1; J: TRBJ1-4; size: few; CDR3: CASSTRQGANEKLFF; DNA: TGTGCCAGCAGTACCCGGCAGGGGGCTAATGAAAAACTGTTTTTT
V: TRBV19; D: TRBD2; J: TRBJ2-6; size: .; CDR3: CASSKRVAGPSGANVLTF; DNA: TGTGCCAGTAGTAAAAGGGTAGCGGGGCCCTCTGGGGCCAACGTCCTGACTTTC
V: TRBV19; D: .; J: TRBJ1-5; size: .; CDR3: CASSMGRVGYQPQHF; DNA: TGTGCCAGTAGTATGGGCAGGGTAGGGTATCAGCCCCAGCATTTT
V: TRBV9; D: .; J: TRBJ2-1; size: .; CDR3: CASSVQGNEQFF; DNA: TGTGCCAGCAGCGTACAGGGGAATGAGCAGTTCTTC
V: TRBV11-2; D: TRBD2; J: TRBJ2-7; size: .; CDR3: CASSLDAGGANGAAQYF; DNA: TGTGCCAGCAGCTTAGATGCCGGGGGGGCAAATGGGGCGGCGCAGTACTTC
V: TRBV5-1; D: TRBD1; J: TRBJ2-2; size: .; CDR3: CASSPSTGGTGELFF; DNA: TGCGCCAGCAGCCCCTCCACAGGGGGGACCGGGGAGCTGTTTTTT
V: TRBV19; D: TRBD2; J: TRBJ2-2; size: .; CDR3: CASSMLAGATGELFF; DNA: TGTGCCAGTAGTATGCTAGCGGGAGCTACCGGGGAGCTGTTTTTT
V: TRBV2; D: TRBD1; J: TRBJ1-5; size: .; CDR3: CASRVGTVSNQPQHF; DNA: TGTGCCAGCAGAGTCGGGACAGTGAGCAATCAGCCCCAGCATTTT
V: TRBV25-1; D: .; J: TRBJ2-1; size: once; CDR3: CASSGRDTFYNEQFF; DNA: TGTGCCAGCAGTGGCCGGGATACTTTCTACAATGAGCAGTTCTTC
V: TRBV4-2; D: TRBD2; J: TRBJ2-7; size: .; CDR3: CASSQGTSGTYEQYF; DNA: TGTGCCAGCAGCCAAGGGACTAGCGGGACCTACGAGCAGTACTTC
V: TRBV15; D: .; J: TRBJ2-2; size: .; CDR3: CATSSTAGRNTGELFF; DNA: TGTGCCACCAGCAGTACGGCGGGGAGGAACACCGGGGAGCTGTTTTTT
V: TRBV5-1; D: .; J: TRBJ2-7; size: .; CDR3: CASSLGGPREQYF; DNA: TGCGCCAGCAGCTTGGGCGGCCCTCGCGAGCAGTACTTC
V: TRBV5-8; D: TRBD1; J: TRBJ1-2; size: .; CDR3: CASSLQGFYGYTF; DNA: TGTGCCAGCAGCCTACAGGGGTTTTATGGCTACACCTTC
V: TRBV19; D: TRBD1; J: TRBJ2-6; size: few; CDR3: CASSIVTGAGANVLTF; DNA: TGTGCCAGTAGTATAGTTACAGGGGCTGGGGCCAACGTCCTGACTTTC
V: TRBV11-2; D: .; J: TRBJ2-5; size: .; CDR3: CASSSQGAFRETQYF; DNA: TGTGCCAGCAGCAGTCAGGGTGCGTTTCGTGAGACCCAGTACTTC
V: TRBV5-4; D: TRBD1; J: TRBJ1-1; size: .; CDR3: CASSFPGQPTEAFF; DNA: TGTGCCAGCAGCTTTCCGGGACAGCCCACTGAAGCTTTCTTT
V: TRBV18; D: .; J: TRBJ2-7; size: .; CDR3: CASSPQDGAYEQYF; DNA: TGTGCCAGCTCACCCCAGGACGGGGCCTACGAGCAGTACTTC
V: TRBV2; D: TRBD2; J: TRBJ2-7; size: .; CDR3: CASSVLAGASYEQYF; DNA: TGTGCCAGCAGTGTCCTAGCGGGAGCCTCCTACGAGCAGTACTTC
V: TRBV7-2; D: TRBD1; J: TRBJ1-1; size: .; CDR3: CASSLDPTGGTEAFF; DNA: TGTGCCAGCAGCTTAGATCCCACAGGGGGCACTGAAGCTTTCTTT
V: TRBV19; D: TRBD1; J: TRBJ1-1; size: .; CDR3: CASSIRGRQGNTEAFF; DNA: TGTGCCAGTAGTATAAGGGGCCGACAGGGGAACACTGAAGCTTTCTTT
V: TRBV12-3/TRBV12-4; D: .; J: TRBJ1-2; size: .; CDR3: CASSPRTGYGYTF; DNA: TGTGCCAGCAGTCCGCGGACGGGATATGGCTACACCTTC
V: TRBV5-1; D: .; J: TRBJ1-2; size: .; CDR3: CASSLGTADYGYTF; DNA: TGCGCCAGCAGCTTGGGTACGGCGGACTATGGCTACACCTTC
V: TRBV5-1; D: .; J: TRBJ2-7; size: .; CDR3: CASSLDGGNEQYF; DNA: TGCGCCAGCAGCTTGGATGGGGGGAACGAGCAGTACTTC
V: TRBV28; D: TRBD1; J: TRBJ2-7; size: .; CDR3: CASSLPGTDSYEQYF; DNA: TGTGCCAGCAGTCTGCCCGGGACAGACTCCTACGAGCAGTACTTC
V: TRBV18; D: .; J: TRBJ1-4; size: once; CDR3: CASSPTRGDEKLFF; DNA: TGTGCCAGCTCACCAACCCGCGGAGATGAAAAACTGTTTTTT
V: TRBV4-3; D: .; J: TRBJ2-2; size: .; CDR3: CASGTWTASDTGELFF; DNA: TGCGCCAGCGGCACTTGGACAGCGTCGGACACCGGGGAGCTGTTTTTT
V: TRBV7-3; D: TRBD1; J: TRBJ2-7; size: once; CDR3: CASSNQGVLDEQYF; DNA: TGTGCCAGCAGCAATCAGGGGGTACTTGACGAGCAGTACTTC
V: TRBV7-9; D: .; J: TRBJ2-7; size: .; CDR3: CASSSSGNFDEQYF; DNA: TGTGCCAGCAGCTCCTCAGGGAATTTCGACGAGCAGTACTTC
V: TRBV6-1; D: .; J: TRBJ1-1; size: .; CDR3: CASSDQTRMNTEAFF; DNA: TGTGCCAGCAGTGACCAGACTCGCATGAACACTGAAGCTTTCTTT
V: TRBV3-1/TRBV3-2; D: .; J: TRBJ1-2; size: .; CDR3: CASSRLQGSSYGYTF; DNA: TGTGCCAGCAGTCGGCTGCAGGGATCTAGCTATGGCTACACCTTC
V: TRBV7-2; D: TRBD2; J: TRBJ2-1; size: few; CDR3: CASSQHSGGLAEQFF; DNA: TGTGCCAGCAGCCAACACAGCGGGGGCTTGGCTGAGCAGTTCTTC
V: TRBV19; D: TRBD2; J: TRBJ2-7; size: .; CDR3: CASSHPTGLSYEQYF; DNA: TGTGCCAGTAGTCATCCGACGGGACTATCCTACGAGCAGTACTTC
V: TRBV10-3; D: .; J: TRBJ2-3; size: few; CDR3: CAISEMGSTQYF; DNA: TGTGCCATCAGTGAGATGGGGAGTACGCAGTATTTT
V: TRBV6-6; D: .; J: TRBJ1-2; size: .; CDR3: CASSYSGAGGNYGYTF; DNA: TGTGCCAGCAGTTACTCAGGGGCGGGAGGGAACTATGGCTACACCTTC